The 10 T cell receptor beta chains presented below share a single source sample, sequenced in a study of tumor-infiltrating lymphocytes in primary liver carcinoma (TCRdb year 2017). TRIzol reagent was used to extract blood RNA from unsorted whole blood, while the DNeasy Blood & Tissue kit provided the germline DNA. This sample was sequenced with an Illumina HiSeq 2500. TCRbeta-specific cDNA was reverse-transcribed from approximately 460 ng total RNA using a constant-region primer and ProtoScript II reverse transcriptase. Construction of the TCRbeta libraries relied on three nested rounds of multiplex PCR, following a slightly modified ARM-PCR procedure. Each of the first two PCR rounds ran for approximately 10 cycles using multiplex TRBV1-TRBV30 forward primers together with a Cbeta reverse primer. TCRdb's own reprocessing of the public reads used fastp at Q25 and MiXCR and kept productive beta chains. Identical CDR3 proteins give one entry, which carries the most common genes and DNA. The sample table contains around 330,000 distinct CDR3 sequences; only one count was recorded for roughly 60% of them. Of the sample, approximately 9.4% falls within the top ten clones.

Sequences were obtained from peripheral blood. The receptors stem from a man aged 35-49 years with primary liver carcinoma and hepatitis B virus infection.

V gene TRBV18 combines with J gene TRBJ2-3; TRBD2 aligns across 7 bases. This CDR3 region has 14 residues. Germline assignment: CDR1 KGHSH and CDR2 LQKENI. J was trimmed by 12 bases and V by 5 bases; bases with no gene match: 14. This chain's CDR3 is CASSASSGTDIQYF. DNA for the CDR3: TGTGCCAGCTCAGCCTCTAGCGGCACAGATATACAGTATTTT.

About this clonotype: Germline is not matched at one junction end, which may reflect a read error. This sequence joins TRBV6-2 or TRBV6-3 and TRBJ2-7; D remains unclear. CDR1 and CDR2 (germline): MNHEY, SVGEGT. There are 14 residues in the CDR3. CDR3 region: CANSYGRSAYEQYF. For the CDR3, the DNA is TGTGCCAACAGTTACGGCAGGTCTGCCTACGAGCAGTACTTC.

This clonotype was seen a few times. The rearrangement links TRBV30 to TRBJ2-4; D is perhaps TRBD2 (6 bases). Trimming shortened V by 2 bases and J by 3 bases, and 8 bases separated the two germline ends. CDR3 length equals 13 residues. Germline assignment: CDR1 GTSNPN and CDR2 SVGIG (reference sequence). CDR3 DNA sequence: TGTGCCTGGAGTCTGGGGGGCAAAAACATTCAGTACTTC. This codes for CAWSLGGKNIQYF.

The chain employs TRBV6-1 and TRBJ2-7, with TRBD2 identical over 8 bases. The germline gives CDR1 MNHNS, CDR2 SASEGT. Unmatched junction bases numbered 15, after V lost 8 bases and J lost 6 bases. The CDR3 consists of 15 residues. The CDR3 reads CASSESGTRKSEQYF. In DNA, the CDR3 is TGTGCCAGCTCCGAATCCGGGACTAGAAAAAGCGAGCAGTACTTC.

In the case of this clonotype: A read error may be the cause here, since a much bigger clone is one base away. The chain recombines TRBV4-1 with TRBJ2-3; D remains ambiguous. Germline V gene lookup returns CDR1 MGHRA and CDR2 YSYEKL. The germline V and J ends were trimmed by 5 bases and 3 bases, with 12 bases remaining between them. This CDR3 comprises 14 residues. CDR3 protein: CASSNQLGTDTQYF. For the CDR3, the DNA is TGCGCCAGCAGCAACCAGTTGGGGACAGATACGCAGTATTTT.

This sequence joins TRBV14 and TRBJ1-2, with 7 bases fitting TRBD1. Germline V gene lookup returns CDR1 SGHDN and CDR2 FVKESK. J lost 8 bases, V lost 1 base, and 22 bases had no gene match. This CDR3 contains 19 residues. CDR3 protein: CASSQVFVYARGRYGGYTF. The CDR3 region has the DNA TGTGCCAGCAGCCAAGTATTCGTTTATGCGAGGGGGCGTTATGGAGGCTACACCTTC.

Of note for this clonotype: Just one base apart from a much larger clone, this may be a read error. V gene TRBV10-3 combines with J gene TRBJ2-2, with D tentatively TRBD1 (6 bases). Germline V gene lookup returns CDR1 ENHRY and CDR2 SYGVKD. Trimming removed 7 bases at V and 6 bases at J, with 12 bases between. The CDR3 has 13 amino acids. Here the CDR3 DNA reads TGTGCCATCACAGGGGTGAATTCCGGGGAGCTGTTTTTT. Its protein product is CAITGVNSGELFF.

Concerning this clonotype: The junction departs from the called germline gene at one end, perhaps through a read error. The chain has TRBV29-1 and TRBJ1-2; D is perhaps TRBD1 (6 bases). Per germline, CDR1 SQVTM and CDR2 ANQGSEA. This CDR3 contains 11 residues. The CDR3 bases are TGCAGGATCCGTGTCTTGGGGGGCTACACTTTC. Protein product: CRIRVLGGYTF. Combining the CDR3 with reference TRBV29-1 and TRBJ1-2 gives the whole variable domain SAVISQKPSRDICQRGTSLTIQCQVDSQVTMMFWYRQQPGQSLTLIATANQGSEATYESGFVIDKFPISRPNLTFSTLTVSNMSPEDSSIYLCRIRVLGGYTFGSGTRLTVV.

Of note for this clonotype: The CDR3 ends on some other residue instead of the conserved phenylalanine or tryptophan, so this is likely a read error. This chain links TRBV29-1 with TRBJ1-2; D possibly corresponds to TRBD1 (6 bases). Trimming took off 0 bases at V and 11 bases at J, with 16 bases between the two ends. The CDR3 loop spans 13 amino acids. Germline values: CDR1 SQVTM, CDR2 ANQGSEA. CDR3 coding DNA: TGCAGCGTTGAAGACAGGGGAAGGTTTGGTTACACCTTA. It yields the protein CSVEDRGRFGYTL.

The CDR3 DNA reads TGCGGCGCTGTAGGAGGGATCGACACCGGGGAGCTGTTTTTT. Protein: CGAVGGIDTGELFF. This rearrangement joins TRBV29-1 to TRBJ2-2; possible D gene TRBD2, 6 bases. There are 14 residues in the CDR3. Germline V gene data show CDR1 as SQVTM and CDR2 as ANQGSEA.